These 8 T cell receptor beta chains share one sample of origin, sequenced in a study of Ad26.COV2.S vaccination and SARS-CoV-2 variants. Treatment: some 20 received Ad26.COV2.S at low or high dose, single or two shots; several received placebo; per-sample allocation not given. The study sampled participants on day 63 after the first vaccine or placebo injection. Generated by immunoSEQ multiplex PCR, the TCRdb table keeps only in-frame clones and is missing some. The repertoire has approximately 280,000 clones, more than 75% of them found once; the top ten carry more than 2.5%. The sequenced sample was peripheral blood, obtained in a trial of Ad26.COV2.S vaccine versus placebo. The receptors derive from a person aged 18-65 years who received the Ad26.COV2.S COVID-19 vaccine or a placebo.

V usage is TRBV5-6 and J usage is TRBJ1-3; no definite D call. Germline V gene lookup returns CDR1 SGHDT and CDR2 YYEEEE. Between the trimmed V and J ends, which lost 0 bases and 0 bases, there was a span of 10 bases. This CDR3 is 16 amino acids long. CDR3 DNA sequence: TGTGCCAGCAGCTTGGATCGACGGGTCTCTGGAAACACCATATATTTT. Encoded protein: CASSLDRRVSGNTIYF.

The chain recombines TRBV30 with TRBJ1-2, with 12 bases that match TRBD1. The CDR3 is made up of 16 amino acids. V trimming: 7 bases; J trimming: 8 bases; junction bases outside the gene matches: 17. Germline CDR1 GTSNPN, CDR2 SVGIG (reference sequence). Here the CDR3 DNA reads TGTGCCTCGATAACCGGGACAGGGGGCGTTTTTTGGGGCTACACCTTC. Translated, it gives CASITGTGGVFWGYTF.

The chain uses TRBV4-2 and TRBJ1-2, with TRBD1 as a possible D gene (5 bases). V dropped 3 bases and J dropped 7 bases, with 21 bases sitting between them. Germline V gene sequence: CDR1 LGHNA, CDR2 YNFKEQ. CDR3 size: 16 residues. DNA for the CDR3: TGTGCCAGCAGCCACCTAAGGATGTCCAGGGTGGGTGGCTACACCTTC. Residues: CASSHLRMSRVGGYTF.

The chain combines TRBV4-1 with TRBJ2-3; no clear D. Per germline, CDR1 MGHRA and CDR2 YSYEKL. V shed 5 bases and J shed 4 bases, with 13 bases lying between them. There are 14 residues in the CDR3. The CDR3 loop reads CASSSRPWADTQYF. The CDR3 coding sequence is TGCGCCAGCAGCTCCCGGCCCTGGGCAGATACGCAGTATTTT.

The chain links TRBV7-2 to TRBJ2-5; no firm D call. CDR3 length: 13 amino acids. Between the trimmed V and J ends, which lost 5 bases and 6 bases, there was a span of 13 bases. CDR1 SGHTA and CDR2 FQGNSA come from the germline V gene. CDR3 nucleotides: TGTGCCAGCAGCGATAGGGCGGCGCAGACCCAGTACTTC. Protein sequence: CASSDRAAQTQYF.

This rearrangement joins TRBV6-2 or TRBV6-3 to TRBJ1-1; D possibly corresponds to TRBD1 (6 bases). V lost 6 bases, J lost 8 bases, and 10 bases lay in between. The CDR3 is made up of 11 amino acids. CDR1 and CDR2 from the germline V gene are MNHEY and SVGEGT. The CDR3 DNA sequence: TGTGCCAGCAGCCAGGGGCCCGAAGCTTTCTTT. Its translation is CASSQGPEAFF.

This clone was seen at least ten times. The rearrangement uses TRBV6-6 and TRBJ2-1; no reliable D call. This CDR3 spans 12 amino acids. Trimming took off 2 bases at V and 7 bases at J, with 6 bases between the two ends. Germline V gene lookup returns CDR1 MNHNY and CDR2 SVGAGI (reference sequence). The DNA for the CDR3 is TGTGCCAGCAGTTACCCCAGAAATGAGCAGTTCTTC. Translation: CASSYPRNEQFF.

The chain is built from TRBV4-3 and TRBJ1-2; D remains unclear. In germline, CDR1 is LGHNA, CDR2 YSLEER. The length of the CDR3 is 16 residues. Trimming took 0 bases from V and 3 from J, leaving 14 bases between them. The CDR3 here is CASSQDLWQADYGYTF. DNA of the CDR3: TGCGCCAGCAGCCAAGATCTTTGGCAGGCCGACTATGGCTACACCTTC.